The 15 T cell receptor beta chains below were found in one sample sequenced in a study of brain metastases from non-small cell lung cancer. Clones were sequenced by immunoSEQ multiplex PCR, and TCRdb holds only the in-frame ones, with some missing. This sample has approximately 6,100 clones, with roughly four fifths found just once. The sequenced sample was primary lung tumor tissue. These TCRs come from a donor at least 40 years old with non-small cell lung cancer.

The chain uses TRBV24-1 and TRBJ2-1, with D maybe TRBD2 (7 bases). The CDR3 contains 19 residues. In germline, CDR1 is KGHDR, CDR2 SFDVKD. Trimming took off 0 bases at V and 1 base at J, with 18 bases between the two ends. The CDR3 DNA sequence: TGTGCCACCAGTGATTTGAAAGGCGGGGGCCATCCTTCCTACAATGAGCAGTTCTTC. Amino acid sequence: CATSDLKGGGHPSYNEQFF.

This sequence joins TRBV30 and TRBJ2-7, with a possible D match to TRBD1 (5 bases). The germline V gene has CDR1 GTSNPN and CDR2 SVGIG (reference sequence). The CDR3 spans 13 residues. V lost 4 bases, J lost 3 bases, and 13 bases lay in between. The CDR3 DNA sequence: TGTGCCTGGACCTTCAGGGCCCGCTACGAGCAGTACTTC. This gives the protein CAWTFRARYEQYF. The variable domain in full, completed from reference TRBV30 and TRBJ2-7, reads SQTIHQWPATLVQPVGSPLSLECTVEGTSNPNLYWYRQAAGRGLQLLFYSVGIGQISSEVPQNLSASRPQDRQFILSSKKLLLSDSGFYLCAWTFRARYEQYFGPGTRLTVT.

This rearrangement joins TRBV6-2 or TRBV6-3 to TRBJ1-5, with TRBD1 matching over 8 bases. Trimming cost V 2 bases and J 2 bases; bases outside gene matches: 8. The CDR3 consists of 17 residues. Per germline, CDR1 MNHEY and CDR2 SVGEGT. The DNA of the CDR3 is TGTGCCAGCAGTTACAACGCAGGGGGCTCAGGCAATCAGCCCCAGCATTTT. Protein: CASSYNAGGSGNQPQHF.

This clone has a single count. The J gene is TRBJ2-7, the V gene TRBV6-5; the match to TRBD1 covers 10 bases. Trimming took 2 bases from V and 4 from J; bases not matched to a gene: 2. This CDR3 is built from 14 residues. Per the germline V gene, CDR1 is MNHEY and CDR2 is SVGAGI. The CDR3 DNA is TGTGCCAGCAGTTACCGGGACAGGGGTTACGAGCAGTACTTC. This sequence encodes CASSYRDRGYEQYF.

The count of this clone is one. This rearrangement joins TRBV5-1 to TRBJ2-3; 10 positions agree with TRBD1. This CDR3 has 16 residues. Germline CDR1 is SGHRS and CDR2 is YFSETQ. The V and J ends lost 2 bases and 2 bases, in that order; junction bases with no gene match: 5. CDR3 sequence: CASSLSGTGVTDTQYF. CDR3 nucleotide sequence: TGCGCCAGCAGCTTATCCGGGACAGGGGTCACAGATACGCAGTATTTT.

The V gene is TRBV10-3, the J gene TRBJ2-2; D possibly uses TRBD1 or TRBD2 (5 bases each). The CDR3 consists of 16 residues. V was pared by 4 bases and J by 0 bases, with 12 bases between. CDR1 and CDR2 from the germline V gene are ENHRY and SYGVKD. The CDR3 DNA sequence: TGTGCCATCAGTGCTTCCGGGACCACGAACACCGGGGAGCTGTTTTTT. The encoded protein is CAISASGTTNTGELFF.

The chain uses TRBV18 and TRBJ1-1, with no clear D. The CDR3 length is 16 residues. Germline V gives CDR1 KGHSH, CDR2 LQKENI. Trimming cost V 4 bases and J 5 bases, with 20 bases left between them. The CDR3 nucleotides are TGTGCCAGCTCACGGGATCCTTCAGGCTCTGGGACTGAAGCTTTCTTT. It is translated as CASSRDPSGSGTEAFF.

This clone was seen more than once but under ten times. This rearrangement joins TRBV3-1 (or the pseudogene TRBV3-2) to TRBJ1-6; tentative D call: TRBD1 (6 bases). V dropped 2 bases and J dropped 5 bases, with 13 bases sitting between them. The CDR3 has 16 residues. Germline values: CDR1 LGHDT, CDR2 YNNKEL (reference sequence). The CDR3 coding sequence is TGTGCCAGCAGCCAATCCCCAGGGGTGAATAATTCACCCCTCCACTTT. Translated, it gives CASSQSPGVNNSPLHF.

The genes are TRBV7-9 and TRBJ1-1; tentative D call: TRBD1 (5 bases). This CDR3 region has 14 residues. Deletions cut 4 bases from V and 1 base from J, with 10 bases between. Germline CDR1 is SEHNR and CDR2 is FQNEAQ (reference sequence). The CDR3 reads CASSYYTGNTEAFF. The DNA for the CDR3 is TGTGCCAGCAGCTATTATACAGGGAACACTGAAGCTTTCTTT.

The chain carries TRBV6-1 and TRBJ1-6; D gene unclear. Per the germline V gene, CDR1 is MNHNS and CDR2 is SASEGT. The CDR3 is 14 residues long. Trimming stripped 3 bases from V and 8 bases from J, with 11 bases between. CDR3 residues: CASSDSWTYSPLHF. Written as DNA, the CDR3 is TGTGCCAGCAGTGACAGTTGGACTTATTCACCCCTCCACTTT.

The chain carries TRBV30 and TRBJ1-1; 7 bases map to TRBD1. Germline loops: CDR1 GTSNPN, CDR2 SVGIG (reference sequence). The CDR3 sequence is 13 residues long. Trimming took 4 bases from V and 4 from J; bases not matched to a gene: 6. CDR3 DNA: TGTGCCTGGACCCAGGGGGTGGGCACTGAAGCTTTCTTT. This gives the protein CAWTQGVGTEAFF. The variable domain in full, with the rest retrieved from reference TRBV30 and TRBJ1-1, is SQTIHQWPATLVQPVGSPLSLECTVEGTSNPNLYWYRQAAGRGLQLLFYSVGIGQISSEVPQNLSASRPQDRQFILSSKKLLLSDSGFYLCAWTQGVGTEAFFGQGTRLTVV.

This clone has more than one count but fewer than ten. CDR3 coding DNA: TGCAGCGTTGAGCAGGGAAGGAATGGCTACACCTTC. As protein: CSVEQGRNGYTF. The chain has TRBV29-1 and TRBJ1-2; the D gene is possibly TRBD1 (5 bases). The CDR3 is made up of 12 amino acids. Trimming pared 3 bases from V and 6 bases from J, leaving 11 bases between. From germline, CDR1 is SQVTM and CDR2 ANQGSEA.

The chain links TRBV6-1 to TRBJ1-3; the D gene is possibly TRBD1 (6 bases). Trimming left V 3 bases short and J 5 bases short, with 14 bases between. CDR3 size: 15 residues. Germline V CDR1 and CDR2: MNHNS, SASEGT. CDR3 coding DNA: TGTGCCAGCAGTGAGCTAGGGGGTAGAAGAAACACCATATATTTT. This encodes CASSELGGRRNTIYF.

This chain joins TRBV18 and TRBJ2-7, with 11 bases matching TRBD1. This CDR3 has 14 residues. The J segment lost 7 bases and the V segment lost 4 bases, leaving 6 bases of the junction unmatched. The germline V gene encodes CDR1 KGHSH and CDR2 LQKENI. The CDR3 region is CASSLDRGLFEQYF. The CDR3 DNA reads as TGTGCCAGCTCACTGGACAGGGGGCTGTTTGAGCAGTACTTC.

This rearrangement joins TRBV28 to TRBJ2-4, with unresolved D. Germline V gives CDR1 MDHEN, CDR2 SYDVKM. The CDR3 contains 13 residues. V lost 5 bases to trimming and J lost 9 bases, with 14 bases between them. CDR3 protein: CASSLWAWGIQYF. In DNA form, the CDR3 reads TGTGCCAGCAGTCTTTGGGCCTGGGGCATTCAGTACTTC. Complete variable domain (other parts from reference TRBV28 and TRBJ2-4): DVKVTQSSRYLVKRTGEKVFLECVQDMDHENMFWYRQDPGLGLRLIYFSYDVKMKEKGDIPEGYSVSREKKERFSLILESASTNQTSMYLCASSLWAWGIQYFGAGTRLSVL.